These T cell receptor beta chains were read from a single sample in a study of shared clonotypes between healthy human individuals. Here immunoSEQ multiplex PCR was the method, and the copy in TCRdb shows in-frame clones only, minus some. Here the sample spans roughly 680,000 clones, 72% being singletons. Source material: memory CD4+ T cells sorted from blood. The source is a woman between 25 and 40 years old in good health. The CDR3 runs from the conserved cysteine through the conserved F or W. D genes are given only for firm matches. Expanded clones are given a class, and other clones once, few, many or no size at all.

j_gene: TRBJ1-5; abundance: few; v_gene: TRBV7-2; d_gene: NA; CDR3aa: CASSLGGGINQPQHF; CDR3nt: TGTGCCAGCAGCTTAGGGGGGGGCATCAATCAGCCCCAGCATTTT
j_gene: TRBJ2-3; abundance: NA; v_gene: TRBV5-6; d_gene: TRBD2; CDR3aa: CASSNSAGDDTQYF; CDR3nt: TGTGCCAGCAGCAACAGCGCGGGAGACGATACGCAGTATTTT
j_gene: TRBJ2-1; abundance: NA; v_gene: TRBV5-1; d_gene: TRBD1; CDR3aa: CASRKTWDRAQEQFF; CDR3nt: TGCGCCAGCAGAAAAACTTGGGACAGGGCGCAGGAGCAGTTCTTC
j_gene: TRBJ2-4; abundance: NA; v_gene: TRBV6-1; d_gene: NA; CDR3aa: CASTAEHPRQYF; CDR3nt: TGTGCCAGCACCGCAGAACACCCTCGGCAGTACTTC
j_gene: TRBJ2-1; abundance: NA; v_gene: TRBV5-1; d_gene: NA; CDR3aa: CASSLDTGSYNEQFF; CDR3nt: TGCGCCAGCAGCTTGGATACGGGCTCCTACAATGAGCAGTTCTTC
j_gene: TRBJ2-7; abundance: NA; v_gene: TRBV5-8; d_gene: NA; CDR3aa: CASSFMGGLYEQYF; CDR3nt: TGTGCCAGCAGCTTCATGGGCGGGTTGTACGAGCAGTACTTC
j_gene: TRBJ2-3; abundance: NA; v_gene: TRBV10-1; d_gene: TRBD1; CDR3aa: CASSGQGGHTQYF; CDR3nt: TGCGCCAGCAGTGGACAGGGCGGCCATACGCAGTATTTT
j_gene: TRBJ1-3; abundance: NA; v_gene: TRBV9; d_gene: TRBD1; CDR3aa: CASSHGQGSSSGNTIYF; CDR3nt: TGTGCCAGCTCCCACGGACAGGGCTCTAGCTCTGGAAACACCATATATTTT
j_gene: TRBJ2-7; abundance: NA; v_gene: TRBV6-1; d_gene: NA; CDR3aa: CASREGGTYEQYF; CDR3nt: TGTGCCAGCAGGGAGGGGGGAACCTACGAGCAGTACTTC
j_gene: TRBJ2-3; abundance: once; v_gene: TRBV5-1; d_gene: NA; CDR3aa: CASSAGTLTDTQYF; CDR3nt: TGCGCCAGCAGCGCGGGGACCCTCACAGATACGCAGTATTTT
j_gene: TRBJ2-1; abundance: NA; v_gene: TRBV10-1; d_gene: TRBD1; CDR3aa: CASSEPWTGGPYEQFF; CDR3nt: TGCGCCAGCAGTGAGCCCTGGACAGGGGGCCCGTATGAGCAGTTCTTC
j_gene: TRBJ1-2; abundance: NA; v_gene: TRBV6-5; d_gene: NA; CDR3aa: CASRAAEGGYTF; CDR3nt: TGTGCCAGCAGGGCAGCAGAGGGTGGCTACACCTTC
j_gene: TRBJ1-2; abundance: few; v_gene: TRBV7-9; d_gene: NA; CDR3aa: CASSPTEEANYGYTF; CDR3nt: TGTGCCAGCAGCCCGACGGAGGAAGCTAACTATGGCTACACCTTC
j_gene: TRBJ2-5; abundance: NA; v_gene: TRBV6-5; d_gene: NA; CDR3aa: CATSAGARETQYF; CDR3nt: TGTGCCACCTCGGCCGGGGCACGGGAGACCCAGTACTTC
j_gene: TRBJ2-1; abundance: NA; v_gene: TRBV4-2; d_gene: TRBD2; CDR3aa: CASSQGTSGRAKYNEQFF; CDR3nt: TGTGCCAGCAGCCAAGGGACTAGCGGGAGGGCAAAGTACAATGAGCAGTTCTTC
j_gene: TRBJ2-2; abundance: NA; v_gene: TRBV9; d_gene: TRBD2; CDR3aa: CASSSSRSGGRNSLNTGELFF; CDR3nt: TGTGCCAGCAGTTCTTCCCGTTCGGGGGGACGCAATTCCCTGAACACCGGGGAGCTGTTTTTT
j_gene: TRBJ1-1; abundance: NA; v_gene: TRBV29-1; d_gene: NA; CDR3aa: CSVEVTINTEAFF; CDR3nt: TGCAGCGTTGAAGTGACAATTAACACTGAAGCTTTCTTT
j_gene: TRBJ2-7; abundance: few; v_gene: TRBV5-1; d_gene: TRBD1; CDR3aa: CASSLGTPGQGYEQYF; CDR3nt: TGCGCCAGCAGCTTGGGGACCCCGGGACAGGGGTACGAGCAGTACTTC
j_gene: TRBJ1-2; abundance: NA; v_gene: TRBV25-1; d_gene: NA; CDR3aa: CASSVQDGYGYTF; CDR3nt: TGTGCCAGCAGTGTACAGGATGGGTATGGCTACACCTTC
j_gene: TRBJ1-5; abundance: NA; v_gene: TRBV5-1; d_gene: NA; CDR3aa: CASSLDVNQPQHF; CDR3nt: TGCGCCAGCAGCTTGGACGTCAATCAGCCCCAGCATTTT
j_gene: TRBJ1-1; abundance: NA; v_gene: TRBV7-9; d_gene: NA; CDR3aa: CASSPWGRENTEAFF; CDR3nt: TGTGCCAGCAGCCCGTGGGGCAGGGAGAACACTGAAGCTTTCTTT
j_gene: TRBJ2-1; abundance: few; v_gene: TRBV6-5; d_gene: TRBD2; CDR3aa: CASSYSGTSTINEQFF; CDR3nt: TGTGCCAGCAGTTACTCCGGGACTAGCACTATCAATGAGCAGTTCTTC
j_gene: TRBJ2-5; abundance: NA; v_gene: TRBV9; d_gene: NA; CDR3aa: CASSVAEGFQETQYF; CDR3nt: TGTGCCAGCAGCGTAGCTGAGGGATTCCAAGAGACCCAGTACTTC
j_gene: TRBJ1-2; abundance: NA; v_gene: TRBV19; d_gene: NA; CDR3aa: CASKPAGYGYTF; CDR3nt: TGTGCCAGTAAGCCGGCTGGCTATGGCTACACCTTC
j_gene: TRBJ2-3; abundance: NA; v_gene: TRBV18; d_gene: NA; CDR3aa: CASSGLSRSADTQYF; CDR3nt: TGTGCCAGCTCAGGTCTATCCCGGTCCGCAGATACGCAGTATTTT
j_gene: TRBJ2-2; abundance: NA; v_gene: TRBV4-2; d_gene: NA; CDR3aa: CASSQHGDLTGELFF; CDR3nt: TGTGCCAGCAGCCAGCACGGGGACCTCACCGGGGAGCTGTTTTTT
j_gene: TRBJ1-1; abundance: NA; v_gene: TRBV6-1; d_gene: NA; CDR3aa: CASSPGTTWDAFF; CDR3nt: TGTGCCAGCAGTCCAGGGACAACTTGGGATGCTTTCTTT
j_gene: TRBJ2-7; abundance: NA; v_gene: TRBV19; d_gene: NA; CDR3aa: CASSIGGNSYEQYF; CDR3nt: TGTGCCAGTAGTATTGGCGGGAACTCCTACGAGCAGTACTTC
j_gene: TRBJ2-7; abundance: NA; v_gene: TRBV27; d_gene: NA; CDR3aa: CASSPRVYEQYF; CDR3nt: TGTGCCAGCAGTCCCCGGGTCTACGAGCAGTACTTC
j_gene: TRBJ2-1; abundance: once; v_gene: TRBV18; d_gene: TRBD2; CDR3aa: CASSPPLGLAGDNEQFF; CDR3nt: TGTGCCAGCTCACCACCCCTAGGACTAGCGGGAGACAATGAGCAGTTCTTC
j_gene: TRBJ1-1; abundance: NA; v_gene: TRBV27; d_gene: NA; CDR3aa: CASSSEPATRTFF; CDR3nt: TGTGCCAGCAGTTCAGAACCGGCAACGAGGACTTTCTTT
j_gene: TRBJ2-5; abundance: few; v_gene: TRBV28; d_gene: TRBD2; CDR3aa: CASSFSGKGEETQYF; CDR3nt: TGTGCCAGCAGTTTCAGCGGGAAAGGGGAAGAGACCCAGTACTTC
j_gene: TRBJ2-7; abundance: NA; v_gene: TRBV27; d_gene: TRBD1; CDR3aa: CASSSRGQGAHEQYF; CDR3nt: TGTGCCAGCAGTTCACGCGGACAGGGGGCCCACGAGCAGTACTTC
j_gene: TRBJ1-5; abundance: NA; v_gene: TRBV7-9; d_gene: NA; CDR3aa: CASSLDPGDQPQHF; CDR3nt: TGTGCCAGCAGCTTAGATCCGGGTGATCAGCCCCAGCATTTT
j_gene: TRBJ2-1; abundance: once; v_gene: TRBV10-2; d_gene: TRBD1; CDR3aa: CASSESGGQGKNEQFF; CDR3nt: TGCGCCAGCAGTGAGTCGGGGGGACAGGGTAAGAATGAGCAGTTCTTC
j_gene: TRBJ2-7; abundance: few; v_gene: TRBV14; d_gene: NA; CDR3aa: CASSLRTDSEQYF; CDR3nt: TGTGCCAGCAGCCTACGGACTGATTCCGAGCAGTACTTC